This T cell receptor beta chain emerged from a study of control samples from healthy donors and cancer patients. The germline V gene has CDR1 MNHEY and CDR2 SMNVEV (reference sequence). V was pared by 5 bases and J by 2 bases, with 13 bases between. The CDR3 covers 14 residues. Profiled with immunoSEQ multiplex PCR; TCRdb holds only in-frame clones, not every one. The sample consists of 84,000 or so clones, roughly 84% of them appearing once. The V gene is TRBV27, the J gene TRBJ2-7; D could derive from TRBD1 or TRBD2 (5 bases each). The sequenced material came from PBMCs. The clonotype comes from a man in his 60s with head and neck cancer. Here the CDR3 reads CASSPGDRTYEQYF. In nucleotides, the CDR3 is TGTGCCAGCAGTCCCGGGGACCGAACCTACGAGCAGTACTTC.